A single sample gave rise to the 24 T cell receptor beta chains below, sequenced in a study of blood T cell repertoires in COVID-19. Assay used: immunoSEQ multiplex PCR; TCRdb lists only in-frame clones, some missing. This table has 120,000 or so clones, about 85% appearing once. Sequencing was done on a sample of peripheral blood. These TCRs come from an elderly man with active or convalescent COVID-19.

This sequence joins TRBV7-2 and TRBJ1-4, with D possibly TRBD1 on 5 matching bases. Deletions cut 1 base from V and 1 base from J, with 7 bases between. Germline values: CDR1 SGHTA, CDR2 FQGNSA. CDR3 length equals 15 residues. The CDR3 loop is CASSLVGGTNEKLFF. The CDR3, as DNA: TGTGCCAGCAGCTTAGTCGGGGGAACTAATGAAAAACTGTTTTTT.

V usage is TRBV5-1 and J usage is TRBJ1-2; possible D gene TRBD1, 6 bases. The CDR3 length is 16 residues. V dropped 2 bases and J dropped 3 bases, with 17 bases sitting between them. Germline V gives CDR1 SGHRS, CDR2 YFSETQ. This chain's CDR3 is CASSLALRRGDYGYTF. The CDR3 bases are TGCGCCAGCAGCTTAGCCCTCCGCAGGGGAGACTATGGCTACACCTTC.

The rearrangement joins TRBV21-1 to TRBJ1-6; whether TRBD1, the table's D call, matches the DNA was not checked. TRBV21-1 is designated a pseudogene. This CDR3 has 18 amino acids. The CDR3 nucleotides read TGTGCCAGCAGCATCCAGGGGGGACAGGGGGTTAGTTATTCACCCCTCCACTTT. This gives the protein CASSIQGGQGVSYSPLHF.

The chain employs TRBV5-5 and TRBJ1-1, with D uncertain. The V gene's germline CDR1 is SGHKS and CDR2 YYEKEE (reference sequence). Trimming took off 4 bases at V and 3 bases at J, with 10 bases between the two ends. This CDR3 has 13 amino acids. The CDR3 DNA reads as TGTGCCAGCAGCCGAGACTGGTACACTGAAGCTTTCTTT. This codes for CASSRDWYTEAFF.

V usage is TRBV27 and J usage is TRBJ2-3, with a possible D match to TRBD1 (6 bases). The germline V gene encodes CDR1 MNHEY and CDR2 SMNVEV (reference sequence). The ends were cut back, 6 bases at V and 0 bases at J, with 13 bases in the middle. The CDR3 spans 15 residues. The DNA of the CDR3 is TGTGCCAGCAGCCTTCGCGGACAGAGCACAGATACGCAGTATTTT. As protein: CASSLRGQSTDTQYF.

The CDR3 DNA reads TGTGCCAGCAGCGTAGACAGGAACACTGAAGCTTTCTTT. This encodes CASSVDRNTEAFF. The V and J genes are TRBV9 and TRBJ1-1; D is undetermined. The CDR3 sequence is 13 residues long. Germline loops: CDR1 SGDLS, CDR2 YYNGEE. V was cut by 0 bases and J by 1 base, with 4 bases left in between.

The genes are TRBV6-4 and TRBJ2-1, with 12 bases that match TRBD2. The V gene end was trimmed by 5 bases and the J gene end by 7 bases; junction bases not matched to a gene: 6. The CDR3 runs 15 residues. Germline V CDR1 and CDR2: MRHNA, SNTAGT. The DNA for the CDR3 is TGTGCCAGCAGTCTAACTAGCGGGAGGACGAATGAGCAGTTCTTC. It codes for CASSLTSGRTNEQFF.

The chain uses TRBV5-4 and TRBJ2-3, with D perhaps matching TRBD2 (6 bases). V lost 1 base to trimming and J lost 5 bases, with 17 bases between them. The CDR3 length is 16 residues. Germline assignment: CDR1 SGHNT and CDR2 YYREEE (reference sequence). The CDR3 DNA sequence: TGTGCCAGCAGCTTGCAACTAGCCGGTTTTAGAGATACGCAGTATTTT. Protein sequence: CASSLQLAGFRDTQYF.

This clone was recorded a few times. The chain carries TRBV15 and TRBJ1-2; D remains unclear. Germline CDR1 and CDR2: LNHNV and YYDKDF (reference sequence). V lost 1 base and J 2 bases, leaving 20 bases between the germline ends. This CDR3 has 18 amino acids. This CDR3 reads CATSRGSVQSVINYGYTF. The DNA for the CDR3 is TGTGCCACCAGCAGAGGAAGTGTACAGTCCGTTATCAACTATGGCTACACCTTC.

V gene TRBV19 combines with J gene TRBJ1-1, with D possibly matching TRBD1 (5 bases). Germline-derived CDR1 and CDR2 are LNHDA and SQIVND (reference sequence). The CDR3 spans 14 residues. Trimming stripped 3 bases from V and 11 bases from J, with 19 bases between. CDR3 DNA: TGTGCCAGTAGTATTGGGGGACTTCTTAAGGGCGCTTTCTTT. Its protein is CASSIGGLLKGAFF.

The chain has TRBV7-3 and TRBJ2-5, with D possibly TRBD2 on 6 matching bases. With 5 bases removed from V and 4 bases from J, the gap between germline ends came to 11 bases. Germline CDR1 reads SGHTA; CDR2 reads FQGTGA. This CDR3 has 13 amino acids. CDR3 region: CASSESAGETQYF. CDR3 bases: TGTGCCAGCAGCGAGTCAGCGGGAGAGACCCAGTACTTC.

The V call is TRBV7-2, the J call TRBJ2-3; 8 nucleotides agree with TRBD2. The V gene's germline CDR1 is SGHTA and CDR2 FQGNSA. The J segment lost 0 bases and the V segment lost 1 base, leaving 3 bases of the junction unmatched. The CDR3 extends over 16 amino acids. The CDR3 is CASSLVSGGSTDTQYF. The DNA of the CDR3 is TGTGCCAGCAGCTTAGTCAGCGGGGGCAGCACAGATACGCAGTATTTT.

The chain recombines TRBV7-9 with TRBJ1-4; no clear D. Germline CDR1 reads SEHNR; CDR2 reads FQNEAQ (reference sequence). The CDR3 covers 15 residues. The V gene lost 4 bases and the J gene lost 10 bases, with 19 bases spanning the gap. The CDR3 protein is CASSSSGLVNSKLFF. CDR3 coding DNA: TGTGCCAGCAGCTCGTCGGGTCTGGTTAACTCAAAACTGTTTTTT.

The CDR3 DNA follows: TGTGCCAGCAGCCCGCCGGACAGGGGGCGTGAGAACATTCAGTACTTC. Amino acid sequence: CASSPPDRGRENIQYF. V is TRBV5-4 and J is TRBJ2-4; 11 bases are shared with TRBD1. Germline V gene sequence: CDR1 SGHNT, CDR2 YYREEE (reference sequence). V was clipped by 4 bases and J by 7 bases; unmatched bases: 10. This CDR3 contains 16 residues. The variable domain in full, completed from reference TRBV5-4 and TRBJ2-4, reads ETGVTQSPTHLIKTRGQQVTLRCSSQSGHNTVSWYQQALGQGPQFIFQYYREEENGRGNFPPRFSGLQFPNYSSELNVNALELDDSALYLCASSPPDRGRENIQYFGAGTRLSVL.

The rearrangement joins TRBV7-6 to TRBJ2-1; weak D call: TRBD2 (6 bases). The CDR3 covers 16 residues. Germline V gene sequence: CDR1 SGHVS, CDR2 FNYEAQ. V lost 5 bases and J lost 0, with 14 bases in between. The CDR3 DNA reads TGTGCCAGCAGCCAGCCACGGAGGGGCTCCTACAATGAGCAGTTCTTC. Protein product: CASSQPRRGSYNEQFF. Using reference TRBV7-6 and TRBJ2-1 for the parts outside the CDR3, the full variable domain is GAGVSQSPRYKVTKRGQDVALRCDPISGHVSLYWYRQALGQGPEFLTYFNYEAQQDKSGLPNDRFSAERPEGSISTLTIQRTEQRDSAMYRCASSQPRRGSYNEQFFGPGTRLTVL.

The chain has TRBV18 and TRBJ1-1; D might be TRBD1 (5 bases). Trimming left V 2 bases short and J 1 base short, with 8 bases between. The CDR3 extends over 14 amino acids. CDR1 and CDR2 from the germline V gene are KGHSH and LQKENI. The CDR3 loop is CASSPAGRNTEAFF. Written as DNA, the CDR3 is TGTGCCAGCTCACCAGCAGGGCGGAACACTGAAGCTTTCTTT.

CDR3 amino acids: CASSYLAGPGELFF. Here the CDR3 DNA reads TGTGCCAGCAGTTACTTAGCGGGGCCCGGGGAGCTGTTTTTT. The chain links TRBV6-5 to TRBJ2-2, with 8 bases fitting TRBD2. The V gene's germline CDR1 is MNHEY and CDR2 SVGAGI. J lost 6 bases, V lost 1 base, and 1 base had no gene match. The CDR3 runs to 14 residues.

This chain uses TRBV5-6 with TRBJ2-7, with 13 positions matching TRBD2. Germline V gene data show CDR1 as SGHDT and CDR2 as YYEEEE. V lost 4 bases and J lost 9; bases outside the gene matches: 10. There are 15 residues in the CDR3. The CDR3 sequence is CASSTGLAGVRGQYF. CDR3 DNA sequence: TGTGCCAGCAGCACCGGACTAGCGGGGGTACGTGGGCAGTACTTC.

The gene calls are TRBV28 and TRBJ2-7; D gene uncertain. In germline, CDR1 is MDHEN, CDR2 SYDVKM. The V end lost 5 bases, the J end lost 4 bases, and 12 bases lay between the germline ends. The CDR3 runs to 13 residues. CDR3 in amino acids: CASSKTPSYEQYF. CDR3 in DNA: TGTGCCAGCAGTAAGACTCCCTCTTACGAGCAGTACTTC.

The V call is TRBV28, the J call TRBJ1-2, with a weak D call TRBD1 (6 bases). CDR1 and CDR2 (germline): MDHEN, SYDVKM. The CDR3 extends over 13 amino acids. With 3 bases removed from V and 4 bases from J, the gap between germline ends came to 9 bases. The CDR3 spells CASSLGRGYGYTF. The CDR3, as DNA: TGTGCCAGCAGTTTGGGCAGGGGCTATGGCTACACCTTC.

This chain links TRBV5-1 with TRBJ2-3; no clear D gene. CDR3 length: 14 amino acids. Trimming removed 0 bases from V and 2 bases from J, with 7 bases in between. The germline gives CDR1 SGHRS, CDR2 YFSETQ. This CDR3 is CASSLGPDTDTQYF. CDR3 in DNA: TGCGCCAGCAGCTTGGGGCCCGACACAGATACGCAGTATTTT.

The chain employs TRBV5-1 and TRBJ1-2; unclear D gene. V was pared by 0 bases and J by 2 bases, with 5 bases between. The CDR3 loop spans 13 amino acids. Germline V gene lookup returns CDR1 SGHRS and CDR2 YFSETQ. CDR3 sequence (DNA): TGCGCCAGCAGCTTGGCCGGGAACTATGGCTACACCTTC. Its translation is CASSLAGNYGYTF.

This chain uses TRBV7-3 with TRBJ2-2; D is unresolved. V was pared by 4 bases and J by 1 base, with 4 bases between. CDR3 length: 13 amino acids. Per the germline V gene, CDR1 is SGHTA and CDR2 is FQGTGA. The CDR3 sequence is CASSSGNTGELFF. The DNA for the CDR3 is TGTGCCAGCAGCTCAGGGAACACCGGGGAGCTGTTTTTT.

The CDR3 reads CASSFQPGLAGYEQYF. The DNA of the CDR3 is TGTGCCAGCAGCTTCCAGCCGGGACTAGCGGGGTACGAGCAGTACTTC. V usage is TRBV7-2 and J usage is TRBJ2-7, with 13 bases fitting TRBD2. J lost 4 bases, V lost 3 bases, and 6 bases had no gene match. The germline V gene has CDR1 SGHTA and CDR2 FQGNSA. CDR3 length: 16 amino acids.